The rows below give T cell receptor beta chains drawn from one sample of a study of identical twins. TCRdb passed the 5' RACE reads through MiXCR, listing each CDR3 protein once. The sample records approximately 890,000 distinct CDR3 sequences, about 12% being singletons. These sequences were also reported in another study, on yellow fever vaccine responses in identical twins.

Sequencing was carried out using PBMCs. Source of these receptors: a young woman in good health. Each CDR3 is given with its conserved first and last residue. A D gene is named only where the DNA matches it firmly. Clone size is not always given. Where it is, it says once, few, many or a class for expanded clones.

v_gene: TRBV27; abundance: NA; j_gene: TRBJ2-7; len: 14; d_gene: NA; CDR3aa: CASSSFGGPYEQYF; CDR3nt: TGTGCCAGCAGTTCTTTCGGAGGGCCGTACGAGCAGTACTTC
v_gene: TRBV7-9; abundance: NA; j_gene: TRBJ1-2; len: 11; d_gene: NA; CDR3aa: CASSSLRGYTF; CDR3nt: TGTGCCAGCAGCAGCCTTCGGGGCTACACCTTC
v_gene: TRBV20-1; abundance: NA; j_gene: TRBJ2-1; len: 14; d_gene: NA; CDR3aa: CSARDDYSYNEQFF; CDR3nt: TGCAGTGCTAGGGACGACTACTCCTACAATGAGCAGTTCTTC
v_gene: TRBV6-1; abundance: few; j_gene: TRBJ2-7; len: 14; d_gene: NA; CDR3aa: CASSEQFPGYEQYF; CDR3nt: TGTGCCAGCAGTGAACAGTTCCCGGGCTACGAGCAGTACTTC
v_gene: TRBV18; abundance: few; j_gene: TRBJ2-1; len: 15; d_gene: TRBD1; CDR3aa: CASSPRPDRGNEQFF; CDR3nt: TGTGCCAGCTCACCAAGACCCGACAGGGGGAATGAGCAGTTCTTC
v_gene: TRBV11-2; abundance: few; j_gene: TRBJ2-3; len: 12; d_gene: NA; CDR3aa: CASSFMGVEQYF; CDR3nt: TGTGCCAGCAGCTTCATGGGGGTAGAACAGTATTTT
v_gene: TRBV28; abundance: NA; j_gene: TRBJ1-1; len: 14; d_gene: NA; CDR3aa: CASTSGQTNTEAFF; CDR3nt: TGTGCCAGCACCTCGGGACAAACTAACACTGAAGCTTTCTTT
v_gene: TRBV7-9; abundance: many; j_gene: TRBJ2-2; len: 13; d_gene: NA; CDR3aa: CASSFGTTGELFF; CDR3nt: TGTGCCAGCAGCTTCGGTACCACCGGGGAGCTGTTTTTT
v_gene: TRBV3-1; abundance: NA; j_gene: TRBJ1-6; len: 16; d_gene: NA; CDR3aa: CASSHQGGGLSSPLHF; CDR3nt: TGTGCCAGCAGTCACCAAGGGGGGGGTCTTAGTTCACCCCTCCACTTT
v_gene: TRBV5-1; abundance: NA; j_gene: TRBJ2-5; len: 14; d_gene: NA; CDR3aa: CASSLGAHQETQYF; CDR3nt: TGCGCCAGCAGCTTGGGGGCCCACCAAGAGACCCAGTACTTC
v_gene: TRBV20-1; abundance: few; j_gene: TRBJ1-1; len: 14; d_gene: NA; CDR3aa: CSASFIGGDTEAFF; CDR3nt: TGCAGTGCTAGTTTCATCGGGGGGGACACTGAAGCTTTCTTT
v_gene: TRBV7-9; abundance: NA; j_gene: TRBJ2-7; len: 12; d_gene: NA; CDR3aa: CASRSANYEQYF; CDR3nt: TGTGCCAGCAGGAGCGCCAACTACGAGCAGTACTTC
v_gene: TRBV29-1; abundance: many; j_gene: TRBJ2-3; len: 16; d_gene: TRBD2; CDR3aa: CSVGGLAGGSTDTQYF; CDR3nt: TGCAGCGTTGGGGGACTAGCGGGGGGCAGCACAGATACGCAGTATTTT
v_gene: TRBV5-1; abundance: many; j_gene: TRBJ1-2; len: 13; d_gene: NA; CDR3aa: CASSLGTSYGYTF; CDR3nt: TGCGCCAGCAGCTTGGGGACATCCTATGGCTACACCTTC
v_gene: TRBV4-1; abundance: few; j_gene: TRBJ2-2; len: 16; d_gene: TRBD1; CDR3aa: CASSQTPGQATGELFF; CDR3nt: TGCGCCAGCAGCCAAACTCCGGGACAGGCTACCGGGGAGCTGTTTTTT
v_gene: TRBV24-1; abundance: NA; j_gene: TRBJ1-1; len: 13; d_gene: NA; CDR3aa: CATSMSGPTEAFF; CDR3nt: TGTGCCACCAGTATGTCAGGGCCGACTGAAGCTTTCTTT
v_gene: TRBV28; abundance: NA; j_gene: TRBJ2-3; len: 14; d_gene: TRBD2; CDR3aa: CAAGTSGRVDTQYF; CDR3nt: TGTGCCGCGGGGACTAGCGGGAGGGTAGATACGCAGTATTTT
v_gene: TRBV6-5; abundance: NA; j_gene: TRBJ1-1; len: 13; d_gene: NA; CDR3aa: CASSYRAEREAFF; CDR3nt: TGTGCCAGCAGTTACAGGGCCGAACGAGAAGCTTTCTTT
v_gene: TRBV5-5; abundance: few; j_gene: TRBJ2-1; len: 16; d_gene: TRBD2; CDR3aa: CASSLGTSGGRNEQFF; CDR3nt: TGTGCCAGCAGCTTGGGGACTAGCGGGGGGCGTAATGAGCAGTTCTTC
v_gene: TRBV20-1; abundance: few; j_gene: TRBJ1-2; len: 14; d_gene: NA; CDR3aa: CSAAGHLTNYGYTF; CDR3nt: TGCAGTGCCGCAGGACATCTGACTAACTATGGCTACACCTTC
v_gene: TRBV11-2; abundance: NA; j_gene: TRBJ1-6; len: 15; d_gene: NA; CDR3aa: CASSVEGPLREPLHF; CDR3nt: TGTGCCAGCAGCGTCGAGGGGCCCCTTAGAGAGCCCCTCCACTTT
v_gene: TRBV4-1; abundance: NA; j_gene: TRBJ2-3; len: 14; d_gene: NA; CDR3aa: CASSQVPGSDTQYF; CDR3nt: TGCGCCAGCAGCCAAGTTCCGGGGTCGGATACGCAGTATTTT
v_gene: TRBV5-1; abundance: many; j_gene: TRBJ2-5; len: 14; d_gene: TRBD2; CDR3aa: CASNSGKGQETQYF; CDR3nt: TGCGCCAGCAATAGCGGGAAGGGGCAAGAGACCCAGTACTTC
v_gene: TRBV15; abundance: few; j_gene: TRBJ2-3; len: 15; d_gene: TRBD2; CDR3aa: CATARLAGGSDTQYF; CDR3nt: TGTGCCACCGCACGACTAGCGGGAGGGTCAGATACGCAGTATTTT
v_gene: TRBV5-4; abundance: NA; j_gene: TRBJ2-2; len: 16; d_gene: NA; CDR3aa: CASSLGAAMNTGELFF; CDR3nt: TGTGCCAGCAGCTTGGGCGCAGCGATGAACACCGGGGAGCTGTTTTTT
v_gene: TRBV19; abundance: NA; j_gene: TRBJ2-7; len: 14; d_gene: TRBD2; CDR3aa: CASSRTSSVYEQYF; CDR3nt: TGTGCCAGTAGTAGGACTAGCTCGGTCTACGAGCAGTACTTC
v_gene: TRBV20-1; abundance: NA; j_gene: TRBJ2-5; len: 14; d_gene: TRBD2; CDR3aa: CSEKSPGGQETQYF; CDR3nt: TGCAGTGAAAAGAGTCCGGGGGGGCAAGAGACCCAGTACTTC
v_gene: TRBV28; abundance: few; j_gene: TRBJ2-1; len: 14; d_gene: NA; CDR3aa: CASKGGGTYNEQFF; CDR3nt: TGTGCCAGCAAAGGGGGGGGGACCTACAATGAGCAGTTCTTC
v_gene: TRBV4-1; abundance: many; j_gene: TRBJ2-7; len: 14; d_gene: TRBD1; CDR3aa: CASSHSTGTYEQYF; CDR3nt: TGCGCCAGCAGCCATTCGACAGGGACCTACGAGCAGTACTTC
v_gene: TRBV12-3/TRBV12-4; abundance: few; j_gene: TRBJ1-1; len: 14; d_gene: NA; CDR3aa: CASSLGDANTEAFF; CDR3nt: TGTGCCAGCAGTTTAGGCGACGCTAACACTGAAGCTTTCTTT
v_gene: TRBV28; abundance: NA; j_gene: TRBJ2-7; len: 15; d_gene: NA; CDR3aa: CASSFGSRLAPVGYF; CDR3nt: TGTGCCAGCAGTTTTGGGTCGAGGCTAGCGCCCGTAGGGTACTTC
v_gene: TRBV9; abundance: few; j_gene: TRBJ2-1; len: 15; d_gene: TRBD2; CDR3aa: CASSVEPVPGGEQFF; CDR3nt: TGTGCCAGCAGCGTAGAGCCCGTCCCGGGGGGTGAGCAGTTCTTC
v_gene: TRBV6-1; abundance: NA; j_gene: TRBJ1-1; len: 13; d_gene: NA; CDR3aa: CASTEKLNTEAFF; CDR3nt: TGTGCCAGCACGGAAAAGCTGAACACTGAAGCTTTCTTT
v_gene: TRBV10-3; abundance: many; j_gene: TRBJ2-1; len: 16; d_gene: TRBD1; CDR3aa: CAISDGQGANRREQFF; CDR3nt: TGTGCCATCAGTGACGGACAGGGGGCTAATAGGAGGGAGCAGTTCTTC
v_gene: TRBV18; abundance: NA; j_gene: TRBJ2-1; len: 12; d_gene: NA; CDR3aa: CASSPMTVEQFF; CDR3nt: TGTGCCAGCTCACCTATGACAGTGGAGCAGTTCTTC
v_gene: TRBV5-1; abundance: many; j_gene: TRBJ2-1; len: 17; d_gene: TRBD1; CDR3aa: CASSELSPDREVNEQFF; CDR3nt: TGCGCCAGCAGCGAATTGTCCCCGGACAGGGAGGTCAATGAGCAGTTCTTC
v_gene: TRBV5-1; abundance: few; j_gene: TRBJ1-2; len: 12; d_gene: NA; CDR3aa: CASSLDLGGYTF; CDR3nt: TGCGCCAGCAGCTTGGATCTCGGGGGGTACACCTTC
v_gene: TRBV6-5; abundance: few; j_gene: TRBJ2-1; len: 14; d_gene: NA; CDR3aa: CASSYAVYYNEQFF; CDR3nt: TGTGCCAGCAGTTACGCGGTTTACTACAATGAGCAGTTCTTC
v_gene: TRBV28; abundance: NA; j_gene: TRBJ1-1; len: 14; d_gene: NA; CDR3aa: CASRYGVRNTEAFF; CDR3nt: TGTGCCAGCAGGTACGGAGTTCGGAACACTGAAGCTTTCTTT
v_gene: TRBV18; abundance: few; j_gene: TRBJ2-3; len: 16; d_gene: TRBD1; CDR3aa: CASSSSGTGGIDTQYF; CDR3nt: TGTGCCAGCTCGTCTTCCGGGACAGGGGGCATAGATACGCAGTATTTT
v_gene: TRBV6-1; abundance: NA; j_gene: TRBJ2-1; len: 14; d_gene: NA; CDR3aa: CASRGVMSYNEQFF; CDR3nt: TGTGCCAGCAGGGGGGTAATGTCCTACAATGAGCAGTTCTTC
v_gene: TRBV28; abundance: NA; j_gene: TRBJ2-7; len: 14; d_gene: TRBD2; CDR3aa: CASRFSGIVHEQYF; CDR3nt: TGTGCCAGCAGATTTAGCGGGATAGTACACGAGCAGTACTTC
v_gene: TRBV5-1; abundance: many; j_gene: TRBJ1-1; len: 16; d_gene: TRBD1; CDR3aa: CASSLAGGVMNTEAFF; CDR3nt: TGCGCCAGCAGCTTGGCAGGGGGAGTTATGAACACTGAAGCTTTCTTT
v_gene: TRBV10-3; abundance: few; j_gene: TRBJ2-3; len: 15; d_gene: NA; CDR3aa: CAISASRASTDTQYF; CDR3nt: TGTGCCATCAGTGCAAGTCGGGCCAGCACAGATACGCAGTATTTT
v_gene: TRBV11-2; abundance: many; j_gene: TRBJ2-7; len: 13; d_gene: NA; CDR3aa: CASSLVLMGEQYF; CDR3nt: TGTGCCAGCAGCTTAGTCCTTATGGGGGAGCAGTACTTC
v_gene: TRBV28; abundance: many; j_gene: TRBJ2-2; len: 15; d_gene: TRBD1; CDR3aa: CASRLRQGRAGELFF; CDR3nt: TGTGCCAGCAGGTTAAGACAGGGGCGGGCCGGGGAGCTGTTTTTT
v_gene: TRBV7-2; abundance: NA; j_gene: TRBJ1-6; len: 15; d_gene: NA; CDR3aa: CASSLQGEVNSPLHF; CDR3nt: TGTGCCAGCAGCTTGCAAGGGGAGGTCAATTCACCCCTCCACTTT
v_gene: TRBV27; abundance: few; j_gene: TRBJ2-1; len: 15; d_gene: TRBD2; CDR3aa: CASSLQASGAGEQFF; CDR3nt: TGTGCCAGCAGTTTACAGGCTAGCGGGGCCGGAGAGCAGTTCTTC
v_gene: TRBV29-1; abundance: few; j_gene: TRBJ1-1; len: 13; d_gene: TRBD1; CDR3aa: CSVKGQLNTEAFF; CDR3nt: TGCAGCGTTAAGGGACAGCTTAACACTGAAGCTTTCTTT
v_gene: TRBV5-6; abundance: NA; j_gene: TRBJ2-1; len: 15; d_gene: NA; CDR3aa: CASSLVDREYNEQFF; CDR3nt: TGTGCCAGCAGCTTGGTGGACCGTGAATACAATGAGCAGTTCTTC